Below, one T cell receptor beta chain is given with its context. The target antigen is unknown. One junction end does not reproduce the germline sequence, and a read error may be involved. Germline V gene lookup returns CDR1 LGHDT and CDR2 YNNKEL (reference sequence). The CDR3 covers 17 residues. This entry belongs to a study of T cells after yellow fever vaccination. Production of TCR cDNA was by 5'RACE template switching, which also added a universal primer site and UMIs. TCRdb ran MiXCR on the 5' RACE reads and lists one entry per CDR3 protein. The sample shows 300,000 or so distinct CDR3 sequences, roughly 4% of them seen only once. General observations from the study: Relatively few clonotypes were ones that appeared in both CD4 and CD8 compartments. Weaker in magnitude, the secondary response showed a faster peak on day 5 versus 15.

The sample was PBMCs, taken 5 days after the yellow fever booster vaccination. J is TRBJ1-4 and V is TRBV3-1; D call uncertain. This receptor was obtained from a man aged 18 to 30 who received the YFV17D yellow fever vaccine. The CDR3 loop is CASSHWPPGSRNEKLIF. The CDR3 DNA reads as TGTGCCAGCAGCCATTGGCCCCCAGGTTCGCGTAATGAAAAACTGATTTTT. Complete variable domain (other parts from reference TRBV3-1 and TRBJ1-4): DTAVSQTPKYLVTQMGNDKSIKCEQNLGHDTMYWYKQDSKKFLKIMFSYNNKELIINETVPNRFSPKSPDKAHLNLHINSLELGDSAVYFCASSHWPPGSRNEKLIFGSGTQLSVL.